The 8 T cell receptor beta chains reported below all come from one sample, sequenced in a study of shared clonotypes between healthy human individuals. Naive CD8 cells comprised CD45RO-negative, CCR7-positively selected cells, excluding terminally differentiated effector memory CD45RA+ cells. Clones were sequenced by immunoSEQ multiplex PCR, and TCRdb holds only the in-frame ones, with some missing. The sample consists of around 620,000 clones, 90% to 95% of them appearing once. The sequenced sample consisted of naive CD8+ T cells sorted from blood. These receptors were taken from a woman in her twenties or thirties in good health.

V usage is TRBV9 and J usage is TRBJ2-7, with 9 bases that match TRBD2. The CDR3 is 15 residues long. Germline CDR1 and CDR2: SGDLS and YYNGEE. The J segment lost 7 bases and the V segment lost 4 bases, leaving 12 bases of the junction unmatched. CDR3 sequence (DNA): TGTGCCAGCAGCCCGGCCCCGCTAGCGGGGAGGGAGCAGTACTTC. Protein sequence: CASSPAPLAGREQYF.

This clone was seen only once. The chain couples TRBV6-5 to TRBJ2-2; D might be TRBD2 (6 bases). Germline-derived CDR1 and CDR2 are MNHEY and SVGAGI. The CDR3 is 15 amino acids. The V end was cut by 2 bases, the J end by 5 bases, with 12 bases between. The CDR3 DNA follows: TGTGCCAGCAGTTACCTTGAGGAGGGTACCGGGGAGCTGTTTTTT. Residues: CASSYLEEGTGELFF.

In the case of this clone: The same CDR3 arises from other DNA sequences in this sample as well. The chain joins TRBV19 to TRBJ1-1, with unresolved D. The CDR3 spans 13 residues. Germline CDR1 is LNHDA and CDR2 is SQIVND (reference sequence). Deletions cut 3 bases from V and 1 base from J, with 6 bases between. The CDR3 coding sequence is TGTGCCAGTAGTATTGCGGCGAACACTGAAGCTTTCTTT. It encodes CASSIAANTEAFF.

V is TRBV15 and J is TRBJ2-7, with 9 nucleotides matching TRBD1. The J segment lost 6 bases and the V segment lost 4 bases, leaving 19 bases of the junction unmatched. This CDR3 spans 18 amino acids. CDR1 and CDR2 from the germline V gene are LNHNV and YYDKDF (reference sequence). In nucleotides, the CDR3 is TGTGCCACCAGCATCCCGGCCACCCCTAGGACAGGGGCGAGCGAGCAGTACTTC. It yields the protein CATSIPATPRTGASEQYF.

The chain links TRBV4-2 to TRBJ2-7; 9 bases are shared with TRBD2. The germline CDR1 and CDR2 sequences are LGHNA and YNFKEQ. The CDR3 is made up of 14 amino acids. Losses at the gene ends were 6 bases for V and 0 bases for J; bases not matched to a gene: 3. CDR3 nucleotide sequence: TGTGCCAGCAGAACACTAGCGGGCTCCTACGAGCAGTACTTC. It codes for CASRTLAGSYEQYF.

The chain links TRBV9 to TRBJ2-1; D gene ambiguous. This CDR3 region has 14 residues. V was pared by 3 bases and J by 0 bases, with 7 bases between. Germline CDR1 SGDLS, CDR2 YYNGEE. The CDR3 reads CASSGDNSYNEQFF. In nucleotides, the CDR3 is TGTGCCAGCAGCGGAGATAACTCCTACAATGAGCAGTTCTTC. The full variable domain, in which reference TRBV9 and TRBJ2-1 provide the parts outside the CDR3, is DSGVTQTPKHLITATGQRVTLRCSPRSGDLSVYWYQQSLDQGLQFLIQYYNGEERAKGNILERFSAQQFPDLHSELNLSSLELGDSALYFCASSGDNSYNEQFFGPGTRLTVL.

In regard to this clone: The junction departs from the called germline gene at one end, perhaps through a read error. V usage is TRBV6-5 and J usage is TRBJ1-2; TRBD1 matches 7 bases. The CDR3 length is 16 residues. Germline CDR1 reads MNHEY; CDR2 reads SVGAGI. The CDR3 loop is CACSYSTGQLMDGYTF. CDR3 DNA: TGTGCCTGCAGTTACTCTACGGGACAGCTCATGGATGGCTACACCTTC.

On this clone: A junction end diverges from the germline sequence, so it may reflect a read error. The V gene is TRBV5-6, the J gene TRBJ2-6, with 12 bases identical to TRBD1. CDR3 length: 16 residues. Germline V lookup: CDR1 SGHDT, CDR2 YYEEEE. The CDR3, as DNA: TGTGCCAGCAGTTTGGGACAGGGGGCGCGGTCCAACGTCCTGACTTTC. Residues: CASSLGQGARSNVLTF.